These T cell receptor beta chains were read from a single sample in a study of technical replicates of blood from a few donors. TCRdb keeps only in-frame clones here, not all; method: immunoSEQ multiplex PCR. Of 60,000 to 90,000 clones listed, 95% to 97% are singletons. What was sequenced was T cells isolated from PBMCs. These receptors were obtained from a human donor in good health. The CDR3 runs from the conserved cysteine through the conserved F or W. Each record gives: clone size, CDR3 length, V gene, J gene, D gene, CDR3 protein, CDR3 DNA. The D gene is left open where the match is weak. Clone size, where shown, is once, few, many, or a class for clones that have expanded.

clone_size: once
cdr3_length: 14
v_call: TRBV2
j_call: TRBJ1-1
d_call: .
cdr3_aa: CASSVGAENTEAFF
cdr3_nt: TGTGCCAGCAGTGTGGGGGCAGAGAACACTGAAGCTTTCTTT

clone_size: .
cdr3_length: 14
v_call: TRBV28
j_call: TRBJ2-7
d_call: TRBD2
cdr3_aa: CASVPAGEKYEQYF
cdr3_nt: TGTGCCAGCGTCCCAGCGGGAGAAAAATACGAGCAGTACTTC

clone_size: .
cdr3_length: 13
v_call: TRBV9
j_call: TRBJ2-5
d_call: .
cdr3_aa: CASSVRGPETQYF
cdr3_nt: TGTGCCAGCAGCGTAAGAGGGCCGGAGACCCAGTACTTC

clone_size: once
cdr3_length: 13
v_call: TRBV4-1
j_call: TRBJ1-1
d_call: .
cdr3_aa: CASSQVAQNEAFF
cdr3_nt: TGCGCCAGCAGCCAAGTAGCGCAGAATGAAGCTTTCTTT

clone_size: .
cdr3_length: 15
v_call: TRBV5-6
j_call: TRBJ1-1
d_call: .
cdr3_aa: CASSFPRGTHTEAFF
cdr3_nt: TGTGCCAGCAGCTTCCCCCGGGGTACGCACACTGAAGCTTTCTTT

clone_size: .
cdr3_length: 13
v_call: TRBV2
j_call: TRBJ2-3
d_call: .
cdr3_aa: CATNSFFTDTQYF
cdr3_nt: TGTGCCACCAATAGCTTTTTCACAGATACGCAGTATTTT

clone_size: .
cdr3_length: 13
v_call: TRBV27
j_call: TRBJ2-7
d_call: TRBD2
cdr3_aa: CASMASGRNEQYF
cdr3_nt: TGTGCCAGCATGGCTAGCGGGAGAAACGAGCAGTACTTC

clone_size: .
cdr3_length: 18
v_call: TRBV28
j_call: TRBJ1-2
d_call: TRBD1
cdr3_aa: CASSTAGTGFLSSHGYTF
cdr3_nt: TGTGCCAGCAGTACTGCGGGGACAGGGTTTTTGTCTTCACATGGCTACACCTTC

clone_size: .
cdr3_length: 14
v_call: TRBV5-4
j_call: TRBJ2-1
d_call: .
cdr3_aa: CASSLVAVYNEQFF
cdr3_nt: TGTGCCAGCAGCTTGGTAGCGGTCTACAATGAGCAGTTCTTC

clone_size: .
cdr3_length: 16
v_call: TRBV5-6
j_call: TRBJ2-7
d_call: TRBD2
cdr3_aa: CASSGLGLAGAYEQYF
cdr3_nt: TGTGCCAGCAGCGGCTTGGGACTAGCGGGGGCATACGAGCAGTACTTC

clone_size: .
cdr3_length: 15
v_call: TRBV29-1
j_call: TRBJ2-7
d_call: .
cdr3_aa: CSVEEGGFLRAEQYF
cdr3_nt: TGCAGCGTTGAAGAGGGAGGTTTCCTACGAGCGGAGCAGTACTTC

clone_size: .
cdr3_length: 15
v_call: TRBV28
j_call: TRBJ1-2
d_call: TRBD1
cdr3_aa: CASSADRVIVYGYTF
cdr3_nt: TGTGCCAGCAGCGCCGACAGGGTCATTGTTTATGGCTACACCTTC

clone_size: .
cdr3_length: 13
v_call: TRBV30
j_call: TRBJ1-1
d_call: .
cdr3_aa: CAWSDRVDTEAFF
cdr3_nt: TGTGCCTGGAGTGACAGGGTAGACACTGAAGCTTTCTTT

clone_size: .
cdr3_length: 13
v_call: TRBV9
j_call: TRBJ1-1
d_call: .
cdr3_aa: CASSVNRNTEAFF
cdr3_nt: TGTGCCAGCAGCGTAAATAGGAACACTGAAGCTTTCTTT

clone_size: .
cdr3_length: 15
v_call: TRBV5-1
j_call: TRBJ2-5
d_call: TRBD2
cdr3_aa: CASSLVATSLETQYF
cdr3_nt: TGCGCCAGCAGCTTGGTAGCGACTAGCTTGGAGACCCAGTACTTC

clone_size: .
cdr3_length: 13
v_call: TRBV5-1
j_call: TRBJ1-4
d_call: .
cdr3_aa: CASSLDQDEKLFF
cdr3_nt: TGCGCCAGCAGCTTGGATCAGGATGAAAAACTGTTTTTT

clone_size: .
cdr3_length: 15
v_call: TRBV5-1
j_call: TRBJ2-5
d_call: .
cdr3_aa: CASSWGAGVQETQYF
cdr3_nt: TGCGCCAGCAGCTGGGGAGCCGGGGTACAAGAGACCCAGTACTTC

clone_size: .
cdr3_length: 17
v_call: TRBV11-3
j_call: TRBJ2-7
d_call: .
cdr3_aa: CASSSREGGAGRGEEYF
cdr3_nt: TGTGCCAGCAGCTCCCGGGAAGGGGGGGCAGGGAGGGGTGAAGAGTACTTC

clone_size: .
cdr3_length: 15
v_call: TRBV10-1
j_call: TRBJ2-7
d_call: .
cdr3_aa: CASSEGVAGTYEQYF
cdr3_nt: TGCGCCAGCAGTGAGGGGGTGGCCGGGACCTACGAGCAGTACTTC

clone_size: .
cdr3_length: 16
v_call: TRBV4-1
j_call: TRBJ2-5
d_call: TRBD2
cdr3_aa: CASSSSGTSTLGTQYF
cdr3_nt: TGCGCCAGCAGCTCATCAGGGACTAGCACGCTGGGGACCCAGTACTTC

clone_size: .
cdr3_length: 16
v_call: TRBV27
j_call: TRBJ2-1
d_call: .
cdr3_aa: CASSRGIGSSYNEQFF
cdr3_nt: TGTGCCAGCAGTCGAGGGATTGGGTCCTCCTACAATGAGCAGTTCTTC

clone_size: .
cdr3_length: 13
v_call: TRBV28
j_call: TRBJ1-2
d_call: .
cdr3_aa: CASSILAGEGYTF
cdr3_nt: TGTGCCAGCAGTATACTGGCTGGGGAGGGCTACACCTTC